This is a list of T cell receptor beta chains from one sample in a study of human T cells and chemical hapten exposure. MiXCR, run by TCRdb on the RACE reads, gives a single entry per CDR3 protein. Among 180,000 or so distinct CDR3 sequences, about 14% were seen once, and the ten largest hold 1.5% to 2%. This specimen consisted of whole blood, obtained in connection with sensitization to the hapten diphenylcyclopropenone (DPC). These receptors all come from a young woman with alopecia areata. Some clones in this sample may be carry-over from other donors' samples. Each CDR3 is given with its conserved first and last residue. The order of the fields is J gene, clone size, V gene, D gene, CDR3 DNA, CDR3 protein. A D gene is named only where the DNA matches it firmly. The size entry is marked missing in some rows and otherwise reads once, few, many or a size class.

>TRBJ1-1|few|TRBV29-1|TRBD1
TGCAGCGTGGTTAAGACAGGGGTAGATTTGGCTTTCTTT
CSVVKTGVDLAFF
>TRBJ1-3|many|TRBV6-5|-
TGTGCCAGCAGTTACTCCTACAGGGAAACTGGAAACACCATATATTTT
CASSYSYRETGNTIYF
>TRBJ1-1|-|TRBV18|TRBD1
TGTGCCAGCTCCGCGGGACAGGGGGCATTAGAAGCTTTCTTT
CASSAGQGALEAFF
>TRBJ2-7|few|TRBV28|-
TGTGCCAGCAGTCCCCCGGGCCAGCGGTCCGAGCAGTACTTC
CASSPPGQRSEQYF
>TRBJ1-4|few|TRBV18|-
TGTGCCAGCTCAGCTCCAGGGACAACTAATGAAAAACTGTTTTTT
CASSAPGTTNEKLFF
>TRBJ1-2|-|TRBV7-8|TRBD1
TGTGCCAGCAGCTTAGCGGGACAGGCTAACTATGGCTACACCTTC
CASSLAGQANYGYTF
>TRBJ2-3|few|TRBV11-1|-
TGTGCCAGCAGCTTAGCGCGAGGCAGAACAGATACGCAGTATTTT
CASSLARGRTDTQYF
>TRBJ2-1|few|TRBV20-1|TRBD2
TGCAGTGCTCCGAGCGGGGGGATTATCCGAAGCTCCTACAATGAGCAGTTCTTC
CSAPSGGIIRSSYNEQFF
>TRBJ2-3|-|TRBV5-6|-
TGTGCCAGCAGCTTTTCGGGGACAAGAGATACGCAGTATTTT
CASSFSGTRDTQYF
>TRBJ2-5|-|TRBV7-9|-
TGTGCCAGCAGCCTCAACCTCGGGACCCAGTACTTC
CASSLNLGTQYF
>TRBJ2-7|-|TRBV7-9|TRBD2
TGTGCCAGCAGCCCCGACCCGGGGGGCTACGAGCAGTACTTC
CASSPDPGGYEQYF
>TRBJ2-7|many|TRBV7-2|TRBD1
TGTGCCAGCAGCCCGGACAGGGTAACCTCCTACGAGCAGTACTTC
CASSPDRVTSYEQYF
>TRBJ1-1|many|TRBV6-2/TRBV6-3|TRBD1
TGTGCCAGCAGTACCCTGGGAGGGGACAGTGAAGCTTTCTTT
CASSTLGGDSEAFF
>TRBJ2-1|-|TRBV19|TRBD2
TGTGCCAGTAGTAGTACTAGCGGGGTCCTCTCCTACAATGAGCAGTTCTTC
CASSSTSGVLSYNEQFF
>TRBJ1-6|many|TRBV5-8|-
TGTGCCAGCAGCTTGTCCGGGGGCGGTAATTCACCCCTCCACTTT
CASSLSGGGNSPLHF